What follows describes a single TCR beta chain. What it recognizes is unknown. A multiplex PCR was run with 60 Vbeta primers and 13 Jbeta primers. Data came from immunoSEQ multiplex PCR; TCRdb stores just in-frame clones and leaves some out. This sample yields over 50,000 clones, of which around 87% are seen a single time; about 1.5% belongs to the top ten. The data belong to a study of cytomegalovirus exposure and HLA in healthy donors. Findings and caveats of the study: Association of about 17,000 TCR beta sequences with HLA alleles was found at 0.05 false discovery rate in a later analysis. Later analysis showed most CMV-associated TCR beta chains appearing HLA-restricted.

Nominally healthy donors provided the samples, though records likely missed some immune exposures. This clonotype was sampled from a man aged 18 to 29 in good health and CMV-seronegative. Input material: PBMCs.

The CDR3 DNA follows: TGTGCCAGCAGTGACGGGCAAACCGGCGAGCAGTACTTC. Its translation: CASSDGQTGEQYF. This chain joins TRBV6-4 and TRBJ2-7, with D unclear. V lost 2 bases and J 6 bases, leaving 11 bases between the germline ends. The CDR3 runs 13 residues. Per the germline V gene, CDR1 is MRHNA and CDR2 is SNTAGT.